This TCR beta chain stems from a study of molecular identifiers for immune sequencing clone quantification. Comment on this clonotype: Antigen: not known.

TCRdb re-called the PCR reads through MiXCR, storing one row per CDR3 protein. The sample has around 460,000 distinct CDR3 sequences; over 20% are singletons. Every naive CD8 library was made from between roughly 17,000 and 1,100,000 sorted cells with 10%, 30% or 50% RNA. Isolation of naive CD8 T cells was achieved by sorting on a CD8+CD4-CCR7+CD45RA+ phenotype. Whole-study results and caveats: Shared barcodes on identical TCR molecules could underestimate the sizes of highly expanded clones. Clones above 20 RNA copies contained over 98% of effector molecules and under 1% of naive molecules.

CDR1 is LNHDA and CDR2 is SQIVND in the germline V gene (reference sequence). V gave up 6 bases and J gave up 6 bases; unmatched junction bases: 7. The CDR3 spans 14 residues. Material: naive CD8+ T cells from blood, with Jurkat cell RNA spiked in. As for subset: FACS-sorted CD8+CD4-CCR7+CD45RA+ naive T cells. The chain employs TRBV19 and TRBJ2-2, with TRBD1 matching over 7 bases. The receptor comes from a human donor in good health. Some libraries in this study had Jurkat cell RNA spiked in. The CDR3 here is CASRGGLTPGELFF. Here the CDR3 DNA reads TGTGCCAGTAGAGGGGGCCTAACACCCGGGGAGCTGTTTTTT.